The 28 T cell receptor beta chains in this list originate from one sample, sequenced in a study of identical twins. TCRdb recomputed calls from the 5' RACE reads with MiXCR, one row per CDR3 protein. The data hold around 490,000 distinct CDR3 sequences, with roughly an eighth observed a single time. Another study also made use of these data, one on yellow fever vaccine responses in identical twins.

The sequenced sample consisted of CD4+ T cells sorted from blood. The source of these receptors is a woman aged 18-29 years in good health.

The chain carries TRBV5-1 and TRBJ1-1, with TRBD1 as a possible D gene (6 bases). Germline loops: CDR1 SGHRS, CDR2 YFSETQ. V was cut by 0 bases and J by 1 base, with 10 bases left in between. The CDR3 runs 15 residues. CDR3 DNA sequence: TGCGCCAGCAGCTTGGCCGTACAGGGGAACACTGAAGCTTTCTTT. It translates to CASSLAVQGNTEAFF.

The CDR3 sequence is CASSLETSTDTQYF. CDR3 coding DNA: TGCGCCAGCAGCCTTGAAACGAGCACAGATACGCAGTATTTT. The chain joins TRBV5-1 to TRBJ2-3; D unclear. The V and J ends lost 4 bases and 0 bases respectively, with 9 bases between them. Germline-derived CDR1 and CDR2 are SGHRS and YFSETQ. This CDR3 region has 14 residues.

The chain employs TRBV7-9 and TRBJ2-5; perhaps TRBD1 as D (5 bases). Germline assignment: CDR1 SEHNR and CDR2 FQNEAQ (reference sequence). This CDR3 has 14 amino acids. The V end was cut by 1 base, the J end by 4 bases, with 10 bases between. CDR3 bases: TGTGCCAGCAGCTTAGGGGCGCAGGGAGAGACCCAGTACTTC. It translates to CASSLGAQGETQYF.

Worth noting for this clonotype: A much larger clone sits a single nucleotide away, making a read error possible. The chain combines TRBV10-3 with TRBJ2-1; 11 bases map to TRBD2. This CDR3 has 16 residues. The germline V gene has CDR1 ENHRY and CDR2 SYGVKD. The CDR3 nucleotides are TGTGCCACCAGTGAGACTAGCGGGAAAAGCTACAATGAGCAGTTCTTC. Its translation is CATSETSGKSYNEQFF.

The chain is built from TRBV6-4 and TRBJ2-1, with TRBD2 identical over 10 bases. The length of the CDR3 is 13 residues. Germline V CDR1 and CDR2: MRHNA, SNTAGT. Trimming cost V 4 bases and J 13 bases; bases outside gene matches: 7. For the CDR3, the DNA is TGTGCCAGCAGTGCCTCTAGCGGGAGTCGTCAGTTCTTC. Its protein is CASSASSGSRQFF.

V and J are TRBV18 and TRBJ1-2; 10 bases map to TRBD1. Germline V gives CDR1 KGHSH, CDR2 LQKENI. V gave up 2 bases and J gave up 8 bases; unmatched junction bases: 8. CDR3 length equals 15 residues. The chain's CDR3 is CASSPSFGTGEGYTF. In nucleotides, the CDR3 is TGTGCCAGCTCACCAAGCTTCGGGACAGGGGAAGGCTACACCTTC. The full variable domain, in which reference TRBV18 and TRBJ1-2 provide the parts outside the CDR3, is NAGVMQNPRHLVRRRGQEARLRCSPMKGHSHVYWYRQLPEEGLKFMVYLQKENIIDESGMPKERFSAEFPKEGPSILRIQQVVRGDSAAYFCASSPSFGTGEGYTFGSGTRLTVV.

CDR3 sequence (DNA): TGCAGCGTTAGCCCGCGGGGGACAGCCGGAGCGAACACCGGGGAGCTGTTTTTT. Amino acid sequence: CSVSPRGTAGANTGELFF. The rearrangement links TRBV29-1 to TRBJ2-2, with D perhaps given as TRBD1 or TRBD2 (7 bases each). Per germline, CDR1 SQVTM and CDR2 ANQGSEA. V lost 5 bases and J 0 bases, leaving 22 bases between the germline ends. This CDR3 contains 18 residues.

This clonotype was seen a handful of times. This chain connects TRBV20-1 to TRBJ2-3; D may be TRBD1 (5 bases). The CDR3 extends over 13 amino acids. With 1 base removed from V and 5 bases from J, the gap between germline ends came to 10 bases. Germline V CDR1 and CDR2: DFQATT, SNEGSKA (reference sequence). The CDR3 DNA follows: TGCAGTGCTAGAGGTAGGGGCCAAGATACGCAGTATTTT. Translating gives CSARGRGQDTQYF.

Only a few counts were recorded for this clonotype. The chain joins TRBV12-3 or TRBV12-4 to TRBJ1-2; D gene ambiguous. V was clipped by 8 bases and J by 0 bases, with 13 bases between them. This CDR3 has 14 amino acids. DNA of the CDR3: TGTGCCAGCCGGGGTTCGGGGTCTAACTATGGCTACACCTTC. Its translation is CASRGSGSNYGYTF.

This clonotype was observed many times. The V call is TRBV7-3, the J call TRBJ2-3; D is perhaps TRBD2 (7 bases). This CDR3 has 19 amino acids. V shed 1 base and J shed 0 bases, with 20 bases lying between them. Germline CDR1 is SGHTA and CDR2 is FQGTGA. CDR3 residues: CASSLKSGGHLGSTDTQYF. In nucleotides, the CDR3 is TGTGCCAGCAGCTTAAAGTCCGGGGGGCACCTGGGGAGCACAGATACGCAGTATTTT.

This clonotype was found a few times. The CDR3 here is CSAPRNHSGRFKRAQYF. The CDR3 nucleotides read TGCAGTGCTCCTCGGAATCATAGCGGGAGGTTTAAGAGGGCCCAGTACTTC. The chain uses TRBV20-1 and TRBJ2-5, with TRBD2 identical over 10 bases. CDR1 is DFQATT and CDR2 is SNEGSKA in the germline V gene (reference sequence). V lost 5 bases and J lost 9; bases outside the gene matches: 21. The CDR3 is 17 amino acids.

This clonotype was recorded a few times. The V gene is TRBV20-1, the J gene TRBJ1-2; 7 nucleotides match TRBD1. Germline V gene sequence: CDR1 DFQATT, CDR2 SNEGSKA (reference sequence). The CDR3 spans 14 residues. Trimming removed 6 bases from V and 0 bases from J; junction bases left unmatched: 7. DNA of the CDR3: TGCAGTGCCAAAGAGACAGGGCCTAACTATGGCTACACCTTC. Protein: CSAKETGPNYGYTF.

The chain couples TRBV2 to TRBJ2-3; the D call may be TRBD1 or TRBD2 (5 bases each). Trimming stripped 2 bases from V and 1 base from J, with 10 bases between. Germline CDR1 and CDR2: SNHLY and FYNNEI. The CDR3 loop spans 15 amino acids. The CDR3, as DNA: TGTGCCAGCAGTGAATCTCCGGGACGCACAGATACGCAGTATTTT. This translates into CASSESPGRTDTQYF.

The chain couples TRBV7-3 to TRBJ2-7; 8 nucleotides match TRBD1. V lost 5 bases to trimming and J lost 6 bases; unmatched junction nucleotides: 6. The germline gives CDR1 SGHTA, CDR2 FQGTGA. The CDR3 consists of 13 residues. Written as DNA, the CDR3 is TGTGCCAGCAGCGACAGGGGATTAGGCGAGCAGTACTTC. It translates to CASSDRGLGEQYF.

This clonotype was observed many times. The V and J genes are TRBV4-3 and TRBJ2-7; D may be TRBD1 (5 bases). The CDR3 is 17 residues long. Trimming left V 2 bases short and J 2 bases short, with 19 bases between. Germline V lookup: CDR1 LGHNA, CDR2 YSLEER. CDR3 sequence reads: CASSQSRTGPTTYEQYF. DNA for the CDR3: TGCGCCAGCAGCCAAAGCCGTACAGGTCCCACCACCTACGAGCAGTACTTC.

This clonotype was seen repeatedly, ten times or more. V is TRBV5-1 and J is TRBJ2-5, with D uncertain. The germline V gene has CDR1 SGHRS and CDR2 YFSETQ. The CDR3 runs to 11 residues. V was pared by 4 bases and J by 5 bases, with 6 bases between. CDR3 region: CASSHAETQYF. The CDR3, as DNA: TGCGCCAGCAGCCACGCGGAGACCCAGTACTTC.

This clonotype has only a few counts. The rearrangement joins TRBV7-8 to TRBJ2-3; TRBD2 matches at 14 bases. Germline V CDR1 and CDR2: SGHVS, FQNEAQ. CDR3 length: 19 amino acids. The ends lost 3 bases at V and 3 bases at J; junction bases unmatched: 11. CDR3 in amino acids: CASSLAYPGTSGGTDTQYF. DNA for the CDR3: TGTGCCAGCAGCTTGGCATACCCGGGGACTAGCGGGGGTACAGATACGCAGTATTTT.

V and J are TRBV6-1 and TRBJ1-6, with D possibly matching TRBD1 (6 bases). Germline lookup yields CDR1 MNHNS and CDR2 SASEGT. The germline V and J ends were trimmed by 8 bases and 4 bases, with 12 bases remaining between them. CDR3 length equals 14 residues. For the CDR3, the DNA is TGTGCCAGCTTAACGACAGGATATAATTCACCCCTCCACTTT. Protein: CASLTTGYNSPLHF.

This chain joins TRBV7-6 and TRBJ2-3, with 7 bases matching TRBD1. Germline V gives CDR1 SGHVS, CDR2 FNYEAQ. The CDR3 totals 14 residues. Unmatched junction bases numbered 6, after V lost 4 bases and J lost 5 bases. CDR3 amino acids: CASSSSRGRDTQYF. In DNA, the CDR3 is TGTGCCAGCAGCTCGAGCAGGGGGAGAGATACGCAGTATTTT.

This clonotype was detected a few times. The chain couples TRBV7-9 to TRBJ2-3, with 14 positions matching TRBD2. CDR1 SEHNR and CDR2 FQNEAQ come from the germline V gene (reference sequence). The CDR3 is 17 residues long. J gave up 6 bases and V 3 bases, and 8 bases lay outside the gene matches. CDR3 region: CASSFLRLAGGPDTQYF. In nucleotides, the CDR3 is TGTGCCAGCAGCTTCCTGAGACTAGCGGGGGGGCCGGATACGCAGTATTTT.

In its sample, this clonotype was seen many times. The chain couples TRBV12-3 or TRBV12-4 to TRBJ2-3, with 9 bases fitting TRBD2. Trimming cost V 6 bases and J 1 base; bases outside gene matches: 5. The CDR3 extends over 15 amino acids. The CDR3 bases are TGTGCCAGCAGCCCGACTAGCGGAGGCACAGATACGCAGTATTTT. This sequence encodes CASSPTSGGTDTQYF.

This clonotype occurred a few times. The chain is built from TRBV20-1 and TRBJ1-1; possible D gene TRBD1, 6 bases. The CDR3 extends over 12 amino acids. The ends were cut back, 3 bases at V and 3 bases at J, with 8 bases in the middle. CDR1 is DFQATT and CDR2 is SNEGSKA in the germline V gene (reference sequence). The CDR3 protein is CSARGGYTEAFF. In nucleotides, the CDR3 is TGCAGTGCTAGGGGGGGCTACACTGAAGCTTTCTTT.

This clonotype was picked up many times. The CDR3 sequence is CSATTVLRVYIQYF. The CDR3, as DNA: TGCAGTGCCACGACCGTTCTCCGCGTTTACATTCAGTACTTC. The chain joins TRBV20-1 to TRBJ2-4; D is unclear. Germline CDR1 and CDR2: DFQATT and SNEGSKA (reference sequence). The CDR3 sequence is 14 residues long. The V end was cut by 6 bases, the J end by 8 bases, with 20 bases between.

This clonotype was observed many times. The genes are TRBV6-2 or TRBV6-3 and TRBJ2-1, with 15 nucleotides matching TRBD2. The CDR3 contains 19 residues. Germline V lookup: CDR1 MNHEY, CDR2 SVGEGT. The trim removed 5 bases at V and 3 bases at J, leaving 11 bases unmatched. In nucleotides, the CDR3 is TGTGCCAGCAGTACCACGGGACTAGCGGGGGGCCAAGTCTACAATGAGCAGTTCTTC. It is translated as CASSTTGLAGGQVYNEQFF.

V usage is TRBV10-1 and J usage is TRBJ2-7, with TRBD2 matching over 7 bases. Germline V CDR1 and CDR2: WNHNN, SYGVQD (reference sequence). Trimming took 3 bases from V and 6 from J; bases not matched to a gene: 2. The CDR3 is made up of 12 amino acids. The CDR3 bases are TGCGCCAGCAGTGATGGGGGGGTCGAGCAGTACTTC. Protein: CASSDGGVEQYF.

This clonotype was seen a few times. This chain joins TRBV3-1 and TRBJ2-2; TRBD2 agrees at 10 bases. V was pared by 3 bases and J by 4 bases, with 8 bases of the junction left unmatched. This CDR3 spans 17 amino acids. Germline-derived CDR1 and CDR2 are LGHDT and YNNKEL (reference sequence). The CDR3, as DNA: TGTGCCAGCAGCCAGGCCGGGACTAGCGCTACCACCGGGGAGCTGTTTTTT. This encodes CASSQAGTSATTGELFF.

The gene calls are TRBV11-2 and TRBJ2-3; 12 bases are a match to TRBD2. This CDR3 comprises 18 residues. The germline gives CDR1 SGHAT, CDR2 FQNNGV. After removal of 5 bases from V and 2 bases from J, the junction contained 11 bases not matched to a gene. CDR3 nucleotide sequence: TGTGCCAGCAGCCTCGGGGCTAGCGGGGGGGCCTTCACAGATACGCAGTATTTT. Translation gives CASSLGASGGAFTDTQYF.

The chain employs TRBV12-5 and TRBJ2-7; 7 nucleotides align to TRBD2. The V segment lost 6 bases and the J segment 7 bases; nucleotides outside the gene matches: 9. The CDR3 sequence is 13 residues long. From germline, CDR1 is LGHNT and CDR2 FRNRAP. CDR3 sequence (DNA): TGTGCTAGTGGCTCGGACGGAGCGGGAGAGCAGTACTTC. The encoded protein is CASGSDGAGEQYF.